A few counts support the clone carrying this T cell receptor beta chain. The antigen is unknown. Time point: pre-sensitization, week 0. Treatment: therapeutic diphenylcyclopropenone sensitization with weekly scalp DPC. Total RNA was extracted from unfractionated whole blood. The drawing of blood occurred before each patch test was applied. The data are from a study of human T cells and chemical hapten exposure. Whole-study context: Sensitization involved placing 2% DPC onto a 2 cm by 2 cm region of upper inner arm skin. Minor pooled library volume differences mainly drove per-sample TCR yield variation. General study findings and limits: The immune response of these alopecia patients might not match healthy individuals'.

TCRdb reprocessed the RACE reads with MiXCR, giving one entry per CDR3 protein. The sample lists tens of thousands of distinct CDR3 sequences, about 12% occurring once. CDR3 length: 14 amino acids. Germline-derived CDR1 and CDR2 are MDHEN and SYDVKM. V shed 5 bases and J shed 5 bases, with 14 bases lying between them. The clonotype comes from a woman aged 40 to 50 with alopecia areata. Some clones in this sample may be carry-over from other donors' samples. This chain links TRBV28 with TRBJ2-3, with D perhaps TRBD1 (6 bases). The sample here was whole blood, taken in connection with sensitization to the hapten diphenylcyclopropenone (DPC). CDR3 nucleotide sequence: TGTGCCAGCAGTCCCCTTCTAGGGGGAGATACGCAGTATTTT. This sequence encodes CASSPLLGGDTQYF.